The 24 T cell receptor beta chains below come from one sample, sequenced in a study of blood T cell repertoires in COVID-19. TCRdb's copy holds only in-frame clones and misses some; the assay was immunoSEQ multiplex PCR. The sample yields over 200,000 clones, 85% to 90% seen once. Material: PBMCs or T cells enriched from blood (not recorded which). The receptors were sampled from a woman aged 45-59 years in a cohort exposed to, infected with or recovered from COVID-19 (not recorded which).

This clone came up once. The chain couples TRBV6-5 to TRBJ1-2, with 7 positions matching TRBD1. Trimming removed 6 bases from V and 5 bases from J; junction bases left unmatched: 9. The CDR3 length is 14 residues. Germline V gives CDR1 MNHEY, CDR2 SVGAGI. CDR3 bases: TGTGCCAGCAGACGACCAGACAGGGATTATGGCTACACCTTC. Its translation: CASRRPDRDYGYTF.

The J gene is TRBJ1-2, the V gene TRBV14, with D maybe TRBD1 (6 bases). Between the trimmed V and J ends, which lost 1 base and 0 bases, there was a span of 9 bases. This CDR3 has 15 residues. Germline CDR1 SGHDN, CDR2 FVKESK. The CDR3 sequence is CASSQGYRANYGYTF. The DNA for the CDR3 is TGTGCCAGCAGCCAAGGATACAGGGCTAACTATGGCTACACCTTC.

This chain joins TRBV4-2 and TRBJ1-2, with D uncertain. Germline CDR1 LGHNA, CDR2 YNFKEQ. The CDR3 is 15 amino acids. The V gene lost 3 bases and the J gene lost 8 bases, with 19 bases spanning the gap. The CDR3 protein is CASSQRLRIYGGYTF. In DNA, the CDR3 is TGTGCCAGCAGCCAGCGGTTAAGAATTTACGGAGGCTACACCTTC.

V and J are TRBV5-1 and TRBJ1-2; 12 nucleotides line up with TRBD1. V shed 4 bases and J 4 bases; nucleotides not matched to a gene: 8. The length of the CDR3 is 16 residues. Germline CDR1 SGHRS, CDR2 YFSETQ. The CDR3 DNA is TGCGCCAGCAGCACGGGACAGGGGGCATCTGGCTATGGCTACACCTTC. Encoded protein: CASSTGQGASGYGYTF.

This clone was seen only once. The CDR3 loop reads CASGLAWGGGNTIYF. The CDR3 DNA reads TGTGCTAGTGGTTTGGCATGGGGCGGCGGAAACACCATATATTTT. The V gene is TRBV12-5, the J gene TRBJ1-3, with D possibly being TRBD1 (5 bases). The germline V gene encodes CDR1 LGHNT and CDR2 FRNRAP. V was clipped by 1 base and J by 4 bases, with 11 bases between them. The CDR3 runs to 15 residues.

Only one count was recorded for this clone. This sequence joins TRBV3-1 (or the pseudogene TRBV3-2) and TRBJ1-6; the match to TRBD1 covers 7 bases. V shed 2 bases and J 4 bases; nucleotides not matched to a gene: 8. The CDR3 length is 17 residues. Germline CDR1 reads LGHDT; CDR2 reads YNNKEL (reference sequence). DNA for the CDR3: TGTGCCAGCAGCCAACGGACAGGACCAGCTTATAATTCACCCCTCCACTTT. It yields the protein CASSQRTGPAYNSPLHF.

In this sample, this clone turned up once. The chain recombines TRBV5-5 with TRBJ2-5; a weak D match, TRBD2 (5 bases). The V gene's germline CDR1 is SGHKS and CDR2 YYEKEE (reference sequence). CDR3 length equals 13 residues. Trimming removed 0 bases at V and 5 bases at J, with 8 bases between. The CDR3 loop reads CASSLAPGETQYF. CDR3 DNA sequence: TGTGCCAGCAGCTTGGCCCCGGGGGAGACCCAGTACTTC. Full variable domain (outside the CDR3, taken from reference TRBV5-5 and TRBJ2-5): DAGVTQSPTHLIKTRGQQVTLRCSPISGHKSVSWYQQVLGQGPQFIFQYYEKEERGRGNFPDRFSARQFPNYSSELNVNALLLGDSALYLCASSLAPGETQYFGPGTRLLVL.

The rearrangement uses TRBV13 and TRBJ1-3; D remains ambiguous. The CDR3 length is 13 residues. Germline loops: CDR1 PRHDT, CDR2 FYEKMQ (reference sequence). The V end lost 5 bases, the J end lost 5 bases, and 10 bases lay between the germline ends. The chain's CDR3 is CASSLDLRNTIYF. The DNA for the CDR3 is TGTGCCAGCAGCCTAGATCTTAGAAACACCATATATTTT.

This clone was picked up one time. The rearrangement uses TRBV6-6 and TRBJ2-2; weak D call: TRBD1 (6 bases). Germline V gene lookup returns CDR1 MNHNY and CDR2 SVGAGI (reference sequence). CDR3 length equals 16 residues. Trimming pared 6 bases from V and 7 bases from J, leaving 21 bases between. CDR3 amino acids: CASSYDRKAKVGELFF. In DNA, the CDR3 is TGTGCCAGCAGCTATGACAGGAAAGCCAAAGTCGGGGAGCTGTTTTTT.

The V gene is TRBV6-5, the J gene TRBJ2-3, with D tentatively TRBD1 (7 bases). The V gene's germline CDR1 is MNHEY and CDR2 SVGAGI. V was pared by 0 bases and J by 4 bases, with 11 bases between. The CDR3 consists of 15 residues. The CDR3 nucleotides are TGTGCCAGCAGTTACTCTCAGGGGGAGGCAGATACGCAGTATTTT. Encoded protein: CASSYSQGEADTQYF.

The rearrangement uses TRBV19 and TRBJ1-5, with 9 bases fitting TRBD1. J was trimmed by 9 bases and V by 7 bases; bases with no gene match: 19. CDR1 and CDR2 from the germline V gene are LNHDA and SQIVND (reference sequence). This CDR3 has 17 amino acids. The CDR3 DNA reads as TGTGCCAGTAATCCGGACAGGGGATTTTCGGGGGGACGGCCCCAGCATTTT. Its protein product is CASNPDRGFSGGRPQHF. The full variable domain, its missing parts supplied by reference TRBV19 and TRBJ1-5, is DGGITQSPKYLFRKEGQNVTLSCEQNLNHDAMYWYRQDPGQGLRLIYYSQIVNDFQKGDIAEGYSVSREKKESFPLTVTSAQKNPTAFYLCASNPDRGFSGGRPQHFGDGTRLSIL.

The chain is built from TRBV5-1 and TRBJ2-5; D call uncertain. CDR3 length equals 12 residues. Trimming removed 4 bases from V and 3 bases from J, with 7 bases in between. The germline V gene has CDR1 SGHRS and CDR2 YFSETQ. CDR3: CASSNHKETQYF. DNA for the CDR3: TGCGCCAGCAGCAACCACAAAGAGACCCAGTACTTC. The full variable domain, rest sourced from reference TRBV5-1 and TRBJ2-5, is KAGVTQTPRYLIKTRGQQVTLSCSPISGHRSVSWYQQTPGQGLQFLFEYFSETQRNKGNFPGRFSGRQFSNSRSEMNVSTLELGDSALYLCASSNHKETQYFGPGTRLLVL.

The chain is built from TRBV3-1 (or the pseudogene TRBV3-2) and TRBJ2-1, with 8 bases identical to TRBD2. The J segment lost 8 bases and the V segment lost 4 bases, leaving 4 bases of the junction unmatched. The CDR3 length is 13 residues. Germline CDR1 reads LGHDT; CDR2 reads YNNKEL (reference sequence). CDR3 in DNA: TGTGCCAGCAGCCGCCGGGGGGGAGATGAGCAGTTCTTC. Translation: CASSRRGGDEQFF.

DNA of the CDR3: TGTGCCAGCAGTTCGGGTCAGCGCTATGGCTACACCTTC. This encodes CASSSGQRYGYTF. The V and J genes are TRBV6-5 and TRBJ1-2; no firm D call. The CDR3 is 13 amino acids. V was clipped by 4 bases and J by 4 bases, with 10 bases between them. Looked up from germline, CDR1 is MNHEY and CDR2 is SVGAGI.

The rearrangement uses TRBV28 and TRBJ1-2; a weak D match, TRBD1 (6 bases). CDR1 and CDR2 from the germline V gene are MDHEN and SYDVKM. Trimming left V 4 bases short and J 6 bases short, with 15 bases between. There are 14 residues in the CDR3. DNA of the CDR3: TGTGCCAGCAGTTCGGGACACCTAGCCCATGGCTACACCTTC. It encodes CASSSGHLAHGYTF.

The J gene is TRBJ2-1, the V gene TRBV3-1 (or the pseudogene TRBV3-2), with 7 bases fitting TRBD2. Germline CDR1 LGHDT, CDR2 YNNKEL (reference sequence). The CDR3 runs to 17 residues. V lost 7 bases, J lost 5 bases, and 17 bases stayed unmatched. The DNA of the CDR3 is TGTGCCAGCACCCACGCAGGGCGGGGGAATATCAACAATGAGCAGTTCTTC. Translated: CASTHAGRGNINNEQFF.

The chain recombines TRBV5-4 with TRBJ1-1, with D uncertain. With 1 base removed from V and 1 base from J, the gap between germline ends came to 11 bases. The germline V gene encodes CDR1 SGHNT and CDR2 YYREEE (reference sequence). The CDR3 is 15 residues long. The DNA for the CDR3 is TGTGCCAGCAGCTTGACCTCATCCGGGAACACTGAAGCTTTCTTT. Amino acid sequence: CASSLTSSGNTEAFF.

CDR3 amino acids: CASSLIPSGGEETQYF. The CDR3 coding sequence is TGCGCCAGCAGCTTAATCCCTAGCGGGGGGGAAGAGACCCAGTACTTC. The chain recombines TRBV5-1 with TRBJ2-5; 12 positions agree with TRBD2. The CDR3 runs to 16 residues. J gave up 3 bases and V 2 bases, and 5 bases lay outside the gene matches. Germline assignment: CDR1 SGHRS and CDR2 YFSETQ.

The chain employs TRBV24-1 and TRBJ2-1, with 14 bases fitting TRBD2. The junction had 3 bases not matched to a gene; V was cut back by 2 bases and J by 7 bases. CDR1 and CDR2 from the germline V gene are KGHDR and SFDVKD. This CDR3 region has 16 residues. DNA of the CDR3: TGTGCCACCAGTGATTCTGGACTAGCGGGGGGAAATGAGCAGTTCTTC. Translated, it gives CATSDSGLAGGNEQFF.

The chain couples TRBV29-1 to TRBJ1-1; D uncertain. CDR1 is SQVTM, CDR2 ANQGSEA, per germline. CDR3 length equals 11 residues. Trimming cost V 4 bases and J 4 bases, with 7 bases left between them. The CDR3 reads CSVVLATEAFF. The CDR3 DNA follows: TGCAGCGTTGTCTTGGCCACTGAAGCTTTCTTT.

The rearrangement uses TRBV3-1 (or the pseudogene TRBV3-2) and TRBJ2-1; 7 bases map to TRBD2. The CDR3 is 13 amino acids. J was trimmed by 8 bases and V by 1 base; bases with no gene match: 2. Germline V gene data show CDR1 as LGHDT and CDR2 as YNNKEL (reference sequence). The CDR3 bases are TGTGCCAGCAGCCAAGGGGCGGGGGATGAGCAGTTCTTC. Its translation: CASSQGAGDEQFF.

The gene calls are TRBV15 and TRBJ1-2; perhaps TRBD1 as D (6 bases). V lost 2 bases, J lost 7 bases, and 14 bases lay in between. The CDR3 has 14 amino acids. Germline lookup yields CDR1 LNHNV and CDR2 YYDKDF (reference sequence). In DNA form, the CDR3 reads TGTGCCACCAGCAGACCGTCACAGGGCCTTGGCTACACCTTC. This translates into CATSRPSQGLGYTF.

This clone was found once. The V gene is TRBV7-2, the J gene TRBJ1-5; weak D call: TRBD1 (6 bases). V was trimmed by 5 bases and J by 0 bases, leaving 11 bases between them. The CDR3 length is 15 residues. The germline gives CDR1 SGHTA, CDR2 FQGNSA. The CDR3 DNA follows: TGTGCCAGCAGCCAACAGGGTTCTAGCAATCAGCCCCAGCATTTT. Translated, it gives CASSQQGSSNQPQHF.

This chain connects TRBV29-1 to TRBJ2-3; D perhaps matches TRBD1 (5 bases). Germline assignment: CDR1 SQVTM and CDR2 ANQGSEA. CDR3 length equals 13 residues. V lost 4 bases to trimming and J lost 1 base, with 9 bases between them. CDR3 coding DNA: TGCAGCGTTGTAGGGGATCGCACAGATACGCAGTATTTT. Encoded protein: CSVVGDRTDTQYF.